A selection of T cell receptor beta chains follows, all from one sample in a study of cytomegalovirus exposure and HLA in healthy donors. Here immunoSEQ multiplex PCR was the method, and the copy in TCRdb shows in-frame clones only, minus some. The sample carries about 110,000 clones, around four fifths recorded once. Sequencing was done on a sample of PBMCs. Receptors were obtained from a woman aged 55-69 years in good health and CMV-seropositive. CDR3s include the opening cysteine and the closing phenylalanine or tryptophan. Each record gives: V gene, J gene, CDR3 length, CDR3 protein.

>TRBV2|TRBJ1-2|11
CASTYSWGYTF
>TRBV19|TRBJ1-5|14
CASSLELGNQPQHF
>TRBV18|TRBJ1-5|14
CASSQDRQNQPQHF
>TRBV28|TRBJ1-1|11
CASSLTGEAFF
>TRBV7-9|TRBJ1-2|13
CASSLDAGSGYTF
>TRBV21-1|TRBJ1-6|16
CASSNRQVSPNSPLHF
>TRBV2|TRBJ2-5|15
CASSGGSSERETQYF
>TRBV27|TRBJ1-5|13
CASSFGGERPQHF
>TRBV5-5|TRBJ2-4|15
CASSGAGTVKNIQYF
>TRBV6-1|TRBJ2-2|15
CASKLAGGNTGELFF
>TRBV7-2|TRBJ2-7|17
CASSLRSSGRAAYEQYF
>TRBV29-1|TRBJ1-1|13
CSMGRDKNTEAFF
>TRBV5-1|TRBJ1-1|13
CASSFTGNTEAFF
>TRBV2|TRBJ2-5|14
CASMAGEGSETQYF
>TRBV10-3|TRBJ1-2|15
CAITKSGTGNYGYTF
>TRBV10-3|TRBJ1-2|14
CAIRRGQTNYGYTF
>TRBV21-1|TRBJ2-1|17
CASRKGTGGRVGNEQFF
>TRBV19|TRBJ1-5|16
CASSKQAPYSNQPQHF
>TRBV5-1|TRBJ2-7|15
CASSLGGGSIYEQYF